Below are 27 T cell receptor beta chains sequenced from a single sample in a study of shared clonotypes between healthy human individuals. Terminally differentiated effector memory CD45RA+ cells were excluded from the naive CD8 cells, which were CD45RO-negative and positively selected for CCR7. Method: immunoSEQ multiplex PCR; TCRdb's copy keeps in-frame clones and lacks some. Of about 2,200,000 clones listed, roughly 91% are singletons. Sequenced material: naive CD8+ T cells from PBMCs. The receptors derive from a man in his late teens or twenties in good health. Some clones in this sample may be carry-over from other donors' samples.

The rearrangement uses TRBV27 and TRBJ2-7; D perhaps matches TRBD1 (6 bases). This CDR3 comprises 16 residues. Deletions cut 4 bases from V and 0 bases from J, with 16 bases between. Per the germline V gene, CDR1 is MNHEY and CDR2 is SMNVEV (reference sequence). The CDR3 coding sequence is TGTGCCAGCAGTTATTCGTGGGGGCCGAGCTCCTACGAGCAGTACTTC. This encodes CASSYSWGPSSYEQYF.

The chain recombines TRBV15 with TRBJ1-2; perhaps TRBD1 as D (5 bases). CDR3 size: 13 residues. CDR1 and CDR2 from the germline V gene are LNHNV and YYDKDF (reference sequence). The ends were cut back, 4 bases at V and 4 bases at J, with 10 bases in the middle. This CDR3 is CATSKRGLYGYTF. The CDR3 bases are TGTGCCACCAGCAAGCGGGGCCTCTATGGCTACACCTTC. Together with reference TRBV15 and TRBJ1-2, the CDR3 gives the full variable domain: DAMVIQNPRYQVTQFGKPVTLSCSQTLNHNVMYWYQQKSSQAPKLLFHYYDKDFNNEADTPDNFQSRRPNTSFCFLDIRSPGLGDTAMYLCATSKRGLYGYTFGSGTRLTVV.

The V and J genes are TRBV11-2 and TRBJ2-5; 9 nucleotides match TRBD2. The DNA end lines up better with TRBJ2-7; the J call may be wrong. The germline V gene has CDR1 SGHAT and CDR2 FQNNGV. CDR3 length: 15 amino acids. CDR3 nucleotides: TGTGCCAGCAGCGAGGGACTAGCTGCAACCTACGAGCAGTACTTC. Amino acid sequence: CASSEGLAATYEQYF.

The CDR3 nucleotides read TGCGCCAGCAGCCAAGGGCGGGAGGTCTATGAGCAGTTCTTC. As protein: CASSQGREVYEQFF. The chain employs TRBV4-1 and TRBJ2-1, with 8 bases identical to TRBD2. CDR1 MGHRA and CDR2 YSYEKL come from the germline V gene. V lost 1 base and J lost 8; bases outside the gene matches: 4. The CDR3 has 14 residues.

DNA of the CDR3: TGTGCCAGCCGCCGGGACAGGGGGCTCTACGAGCAGTACTTC. Amino acid sequence: CASRRDRGLYEQYF. V and J are TRBV27 and TRBJ2-7; TRBD1 agrees at 12 bases. J gave up 3 bases and V 8 bases, and 5 bases lay outside the gene matches. CDR3 length: 14 residues. Germline CDR1 reads MNHEY; CDR2 reads SMNVEV (reference sequence).

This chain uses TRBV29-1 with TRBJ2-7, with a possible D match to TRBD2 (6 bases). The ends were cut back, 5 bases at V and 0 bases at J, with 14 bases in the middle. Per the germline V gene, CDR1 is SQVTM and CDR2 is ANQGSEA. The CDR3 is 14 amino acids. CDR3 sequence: CSVLGTDDSYEQYF. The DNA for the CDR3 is TGCAGCGTTCTCGGGACTGATGACTCCTACGAGCAGTACTTC.

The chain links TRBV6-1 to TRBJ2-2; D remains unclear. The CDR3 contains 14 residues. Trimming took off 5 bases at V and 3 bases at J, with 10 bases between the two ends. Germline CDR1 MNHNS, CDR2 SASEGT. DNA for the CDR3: TGTGCCAGCAGTTCGGACGGGCACACCGGGGAGCTGTTTTTT. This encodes CASSSDGHTGELFF.

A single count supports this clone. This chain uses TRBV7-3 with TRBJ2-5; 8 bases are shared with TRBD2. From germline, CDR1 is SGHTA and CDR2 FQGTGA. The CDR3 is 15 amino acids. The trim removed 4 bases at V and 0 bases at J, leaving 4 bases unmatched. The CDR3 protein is CASSSIAGNQETQYF. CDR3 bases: TGTGCCAGCAGCTCAATAGCGGGGAACCAAGAGACCCAGTACTTC.

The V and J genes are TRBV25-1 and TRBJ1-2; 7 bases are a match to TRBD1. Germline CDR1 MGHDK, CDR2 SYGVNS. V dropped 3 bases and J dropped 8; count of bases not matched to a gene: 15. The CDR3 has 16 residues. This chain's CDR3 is CASSDMGAQGIDGYTF. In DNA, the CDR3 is TGTGCCAGCAGTGATATGGGTGCACAGGGGATTGACGGCTACACCTTC.

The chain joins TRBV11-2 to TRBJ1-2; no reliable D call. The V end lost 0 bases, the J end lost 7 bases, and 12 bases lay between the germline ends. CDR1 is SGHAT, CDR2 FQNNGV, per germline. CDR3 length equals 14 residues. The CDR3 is CASSLDLSLSGYTF. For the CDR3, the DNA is TGTGCCAGCAGCTTAGATCTCAGCTTATCTGGCTACACCTTC.

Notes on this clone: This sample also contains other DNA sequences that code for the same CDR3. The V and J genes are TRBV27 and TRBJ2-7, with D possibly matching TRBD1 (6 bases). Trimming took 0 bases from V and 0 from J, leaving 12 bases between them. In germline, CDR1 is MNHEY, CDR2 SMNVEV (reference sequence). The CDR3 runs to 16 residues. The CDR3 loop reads CASSLSPGTPSYEQYF. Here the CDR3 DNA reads TGTGCCAGCAGTTTATCGCCGGGGACACCCTCCTACGAGCAGTACTTC.

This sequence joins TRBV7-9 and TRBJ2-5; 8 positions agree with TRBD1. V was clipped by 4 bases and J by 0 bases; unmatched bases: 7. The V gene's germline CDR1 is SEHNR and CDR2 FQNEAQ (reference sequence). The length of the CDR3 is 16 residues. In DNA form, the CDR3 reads TGTGCCAGCAGCTCACGGACAGGGCGGGACCAAGAGACCCAGTACTTC. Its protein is CASSSRTGRDQETQYF.

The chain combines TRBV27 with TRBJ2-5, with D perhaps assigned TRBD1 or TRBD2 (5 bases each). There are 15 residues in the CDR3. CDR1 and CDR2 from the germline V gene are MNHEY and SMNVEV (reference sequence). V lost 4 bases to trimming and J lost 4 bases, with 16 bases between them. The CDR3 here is CASSSQGPLTETQYF. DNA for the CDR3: TGTGCCAGCAGTTCGCAGGGACCCTTAACAGAGACCCAGTACTTC.

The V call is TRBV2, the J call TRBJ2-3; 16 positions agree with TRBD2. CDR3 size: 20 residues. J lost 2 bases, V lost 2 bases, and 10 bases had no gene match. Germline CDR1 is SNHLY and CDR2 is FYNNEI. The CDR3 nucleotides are TGTGCCAGCAGTGAAAGACGGGGGACTAGCGGGAGGGCAGACACAGATACGCAGTATTTT. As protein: CASSERRGTSGRADTDTQYF.

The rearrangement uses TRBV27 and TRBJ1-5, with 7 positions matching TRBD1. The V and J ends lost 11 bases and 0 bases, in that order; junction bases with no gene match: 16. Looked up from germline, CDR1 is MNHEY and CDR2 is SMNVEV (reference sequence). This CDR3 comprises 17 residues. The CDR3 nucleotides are TGTGCCCCACCGGACAGGCGGAGGATCTATAGCAATCAGCCCCAGCATTTT. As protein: CAPPDRRRIYSNQPQHF.

This CDR3 reads CASSYSGTGNYEQYF. CDR3 sequence (DNA): TGTGCCAGCAGTTACTCCGGGACAGGGAACTACGAGCAGTACTTC. The V and J genes are TRBV6-7 and TRBJ2-7, with 9 bases fitting TRBD1. TRBV6-7 is an open reading frame, and its role is uncertain. Trimming removed 0 bases from V and 3 bases from J; junction bases left unmatched: 3. The CDR3 loop spans 15 amino acids.

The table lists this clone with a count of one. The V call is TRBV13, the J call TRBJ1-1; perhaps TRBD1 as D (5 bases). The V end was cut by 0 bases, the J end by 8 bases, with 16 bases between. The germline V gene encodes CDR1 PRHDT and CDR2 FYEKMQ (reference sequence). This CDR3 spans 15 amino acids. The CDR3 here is CASSLGQGAAAEAFF. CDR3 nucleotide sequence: TGTGCCAGCAGCTTAGGTCAGGGCGCGGCCGCCGAAGCTTTCTTT. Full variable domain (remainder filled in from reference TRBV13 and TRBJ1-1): AAGVIQSPRHLIKEKRETATLKCYPIPRHDTVYWYQQGPGQDPQFLISFYEKMQSDKGSIPDRFSAQQFSDYHSELNMSSLELGDSALYFCASSLGQGAAAEAFFGQGTRLTVV.

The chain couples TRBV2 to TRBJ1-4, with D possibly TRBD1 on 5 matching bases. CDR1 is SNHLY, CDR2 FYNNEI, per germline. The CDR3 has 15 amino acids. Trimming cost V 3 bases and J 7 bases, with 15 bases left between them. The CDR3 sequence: CASSEAGLDREKLFF. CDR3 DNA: TGTGCCAGCAGTGAGGCGGGGCTGGACCGTGAAAAACTGTTTTTT.

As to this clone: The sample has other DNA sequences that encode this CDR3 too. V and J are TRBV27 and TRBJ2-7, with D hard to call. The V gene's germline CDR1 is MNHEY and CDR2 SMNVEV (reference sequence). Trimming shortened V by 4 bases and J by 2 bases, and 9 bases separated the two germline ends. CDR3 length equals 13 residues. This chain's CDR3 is CASSYSRTYEQYF. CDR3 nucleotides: TGTGCCAGCAGTTATAGCAGGACCTACGAGCAGTACTTC.

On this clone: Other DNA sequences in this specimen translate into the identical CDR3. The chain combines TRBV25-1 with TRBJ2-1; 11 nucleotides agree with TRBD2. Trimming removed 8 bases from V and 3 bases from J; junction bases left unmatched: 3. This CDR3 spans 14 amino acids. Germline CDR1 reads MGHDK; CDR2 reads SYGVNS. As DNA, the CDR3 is TGTGCCAGCTCAGGACTAGCGGGCTACAATGAGCAGTTCTTC. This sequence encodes CASSGLAGYNEQFF.

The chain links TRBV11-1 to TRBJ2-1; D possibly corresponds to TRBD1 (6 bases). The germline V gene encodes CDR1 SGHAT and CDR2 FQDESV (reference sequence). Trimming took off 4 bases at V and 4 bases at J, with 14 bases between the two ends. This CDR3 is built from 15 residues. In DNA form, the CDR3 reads TGTGCCAGCAGCTCGAGTTCGGACAGATACAATGAGCAGTTCTTC. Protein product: CASSSSSDRYNEQFF.

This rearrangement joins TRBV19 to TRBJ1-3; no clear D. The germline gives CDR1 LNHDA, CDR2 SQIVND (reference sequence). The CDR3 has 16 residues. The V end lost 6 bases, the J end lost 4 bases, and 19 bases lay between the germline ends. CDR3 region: CASSDLPGTTGNTIYF. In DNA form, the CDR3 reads TGTGCCAGTAGCGACTTACCGGGAACAACAGGAAACACCATATATTTT.

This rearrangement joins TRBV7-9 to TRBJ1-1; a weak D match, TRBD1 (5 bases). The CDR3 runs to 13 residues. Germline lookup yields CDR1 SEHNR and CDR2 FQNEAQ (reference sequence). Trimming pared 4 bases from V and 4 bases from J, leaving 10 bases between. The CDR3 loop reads CASSSLGVTEAFF. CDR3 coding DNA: TGTGCCAGCAGCTCCCTGGGGGTCACTGAAGCTTTCTTT.

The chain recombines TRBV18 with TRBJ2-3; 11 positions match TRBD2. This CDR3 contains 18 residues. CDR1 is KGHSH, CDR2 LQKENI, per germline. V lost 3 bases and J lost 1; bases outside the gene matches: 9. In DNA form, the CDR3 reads TGTGCCAGCTCACCGAACCGACTAGCGGGATACCGCACAGATACGCAGTATTTT. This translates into CASSPNRLAGYRTDTQYF.

This CDR3 is CASSGRTDTQYF. Written as DNA, the CDR3 is TGTGCCAGCAGTGGGCGCACAGATACGCAGTATTTT. V usage is TRBV28 and J usage is TRBJ2-3; D not resolved. In germline, CDR1 is MDHEN, CDR2 SYDVKM. The CDR3 sequence is 12 residues long. V dropped 5 bases and J dropped 1 base, with 4 bases sitting between them.

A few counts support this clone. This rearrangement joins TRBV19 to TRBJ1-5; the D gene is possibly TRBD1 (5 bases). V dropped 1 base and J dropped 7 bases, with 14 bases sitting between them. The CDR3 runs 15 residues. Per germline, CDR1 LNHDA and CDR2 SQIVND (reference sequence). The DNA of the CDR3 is TGTGCCAGTAGTATAGGGTACAGAGGGGAGCAGCCCCAGCATTTT. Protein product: CASSIGYRGEQPQHF. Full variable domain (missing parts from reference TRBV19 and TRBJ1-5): DGGITQSPKYLFRKEGQNVTLSCEQNLNHDAMYWYRQDPGQGLRLIYYSQIVNDFQKGDIAEGYSVSREKKESFPLTVTSAQKNPTAFYLCASSIGYRGEQPQHFGDGTRLSIL.

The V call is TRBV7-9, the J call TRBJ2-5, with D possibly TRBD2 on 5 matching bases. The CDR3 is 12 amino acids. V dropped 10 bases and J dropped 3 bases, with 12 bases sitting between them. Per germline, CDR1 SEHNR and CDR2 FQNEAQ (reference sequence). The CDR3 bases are TGTGCCACCCCACTAGGAGAAGAGACCCAGTACTTC. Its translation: CATPLGEETQYF.